This TCR beta chain appears in the sequencing data of a study of blood T cell repertoires in COVID-19. In the study overall: The analysed material was cDNA or gDNA that came from T cells, B-cell-depleted T cells, or PBMCs.

Participants' own reports of clinical history determined their cohort assignment. The CDR3 is 16 amino acids. From germline, CDR1 is SEHNR and CDR2 FQNEAQ (reference sequence). The V and J ends lost 4 bases and 0 bases respectively, with 16 bases between them. Sequenced by immunoSEQ multiplex PCR; TCRdb stores in-frame clones only, minus some. The sample holds 200,000 to 250,000 clones, around 89% seen once. Source material: PBMCs or T cells enriched from blood (not recorded which). This sequence originates from a young woman who had recovered from COVID-19. This rearrangement joins TRBV7-9 to TRBJ2-7; the D gene is possibly TRBD1 (6 bases). CDR3 loop: CASSYREGQSSYEQYF. CDR3 DNA sequence: TGTGCCAGCAGCTACAGGGAAGGACAGAGCTCCTACGAGCAGTACTTC.